These 31 T cell receptor beta chains were sequenced from one sample in a study of radiotherapy plus CTLA-4 blockade in lung cancer. Here immunoSEQ multiplex PCR was the method, and the copy in TCRdb shows in-frame clones only, minus some. The sample consists of more than 75,000 clones, approximately 75% of them appearing once. The sample was peripheral blood, taken from a patient treated with radiotherapy plus ipilimumab. Receptors were obtained from a human donor with non-small cell lung cancer that progressed on radiotherapy plus ipilimumab.

The rearrangement joins TRBV30 to TRBJ1-2; D is undetermined. This CDR3 region has 14 residues. Between the trimmed V and J ends, which lost 0 bases and 0 bases, there was a span of 8 bases. CDR1 and CDR2 from the germline V gene are GTSNPN and SVGIG (reference sequence). CDR3 loop: CAWSVRRANYGYTF. CDR3 DNA: TGTGCCTGGAGTGTACGTCGGGCTAACTATGGCTACACCTTC.

The chain carries TRBV20-1 and TRBJ1-4; D is unclear. CDR3 length: 11 amino acids. Trimming removed 1 base at V and 8 bases at J, with 5 bases between. Germline CDR1 reads DFQATT; CDR2 reads SNEGSKA (reference sequence). The CDR3 coding sequence is TGCAGTGCTAGAGTCGGGGAAAAACTGTTTTTT. It encodes CSARVGEKLFF.

V gene TRBV18 combines with J gene TRBJ1-4, with TRBD1 matching 7 bases. The germline V gene encodes CDR1 KGHSH and CDR2 LQKENI. The CDR3 contains 15 residues. V dropped 3 bases and J dropped 2; count of bases not matched to a gene: 3. CDR3 DNA: TGTGCCAGCTCACCCGACAGGGTCACTAATGAAAAACTGTTTTTT. This codes for CASSPDRVTNEKLFF.

There are a few counts of this clone. V gene TRBV7-8 combines with J gene TRBJ2-7; a weak D match, TRBD1 (6 bases). The CDR3 length is 14 residues. V lost 5 bases and J 5 bases, leaving 16 bases between the germline ends. Germline CDR1 SGHVS, CDR2 FQNEAQ. CDR3 coding DNA: TGTGCCAGCAGCACGGGACATCGGGCACACGAGCAGTACTTC. Translated, it gives CASSTGHRAHEQYF.

This rearrangement joins TRBV2 to TRBJ1-1, with a weak D call TRBD1 (5 bases). The CDR3 contains 13 residues. Germline CDR1 is SNHLY and CDR2 is FYNNEI. Trimming removed 6 bases from V and 4 bases from J, with 12 bases in between. The CDR3 bases are TGTGCCAGCAGCCCACAGGTGTTCACTGAAGCTTTCTTT. Its protein is CASSPQVFTEAFF.

The chain couples TRBV29-1 to TRBJ1-2; the match to TRBD1 covers 7 bases. V was clipped by 7 bases and J by 2 bases; unmatched bases: 10. CDR3 length: 14 residues. CDR1 SQVTM and CDR2 ANQGSEA come from the germline V gene. In DNA form, the CDR3 reads TGCAGCGAACGGCGGTTAGGGGGCAACTATGGCTACACCTTC. The encoded protein is CSERRLGGNYGYTF. The complete variable domain, with remaining parts taken from reference TRBV29-1 and TRBJ1-2, reads SAVISQKPSRDICQRGTSLTIQCQVDSQVTMMFWYRQQPGQSLTLIATANQGSEATYESGFVIDKFPISRPNLTFSTLTVSNMSPEDSSIYLCSERRLGGNYGYTFGSGTRLTVV.

The chain uses TRBV28 and TRBJ2-7, with D perhaps TRBD1 (6 bases). With 2 bases removed from V and 2 bases from J, the gap between germline ends came to 16 bases. Germline CDR1 is MDHEN and CDR2 is SYDVKM. CDR3 size: 16 residues. CDR3 bases: TGTGCCAGCAGTTTAGGGGGACAAGGCCCTCCCTACGAGCAGTACTTC. It specifies CASSLGGQGPPYEQYF.

The chain combines TRBV11-2 with TRBJ1-1; D is unresolved. The CDR3 sequence is 13 residues long. Trimming removed 5 bases at V and 11 bases at J, with 18 bases between. Germline values: CDR1 SGHAT, CDR2 FQNNGV. CDR3 DNA: TGTGCCAGCAGCAACTACCCCCGCGATTGGGCTTTCTTT. It encodes CASSNYPRDWAFF.

This clone was seen a handful of times. This chain connects TRBV10-2 to TRBJ1-5; D ambiguous. The germline V and J ends were trimmed by 3 bases and 12 bases, with 15 bases remaining between them. CDR1 WSHSY and CDR2 SAAADI come from the germline V gene. The CDR3 loop spans 13 amino acids. CDR3 nucleotide sequence: TGCGCCAGCAGTGACAATGTAGGCCCCCTCCAGCATTTT. Protein: CASSDNVGPLQHF.

This chain joins TRBV27 and TRBJ2-2; D unclear. Trimming took off 3 bases at V and 0 bases at J, with 5 bases between the two ends. Germline V gene data show CDR1 as MNHEY and CDR2 as SMNVEV (reference sequence). The CDR3 has 14 amino acids. In DNA form, the CDR3 reads TGTGCCAGCAGTTTTTACGCGAACACCGGGGAGCTGTTTTTT. Translation gives CASSFYANTGELFF.

This clone was seen a few times. This chain uses TRBV16 with TRBJ2-5; no clear D gene. Trimming pared 4 bases from V and 5 bases from J, leaving 14 bases between. The CDR3 covers 14 residues. Germline CDR1 is KGHSY and CDR2 is FQNENV. As DNA, the CDR3 is TGTGCCAGCAGCCGCGTGGCAGTCGGGGAGACCCAGTACTTC. It is translated as CASSRVAVGETQYF.

The chain recombines TRBV11-2 with TRBJ2-3; TRBD2 matches at 7 bases. The germline gives CDR1 SGHAT, CDR2 FQNNGV. The CDR3 is 17 residues long. The V and J ends lost 3 bases and 0 bases, in that order; junction bases with no gene match: 9. The DNA for the CDR3 is TGTGCCAGCAGCTTTCCCACACGCGGGGGAAGCACAGATACGCAGTATTTT. This gives the protein CASSFPTRGGSTDTQYF.

The V gene is TRBV10-3, the J gene TRBJ2-1; 10 bases align to TRBD2. V was pared by 6 bases and J by 8 bases, with 13 bases of the junction left unmatched. Germline lookup yields CDR1 ENHRY and CDR2 SYGVKD. This CDR3 contains 16 residues. The CDR3 nucleotides read TGTGCCATCAGACCGACCCTACTAGCGGGAAGCGATGAGCAGTTCTTC. Translated, it gives CAIRPTLLAGSDEQFF.

This clone has only a few counts. A junction end diverges from the germline sequence, so it may reflect a read error. This specimen includes other DNA sequences encoding the same CDR3. V is TRBV5-1 and J is TRBJ2-1; unclear D gene. Germline CDR1 SGHRS, CDR2 YFSETQ. The CDR3 loop spans 13 amino acids. The CDR3 spells CASSFGGSNEQFF. CDR3 sequence (DNA): TGTGCCAGCAGCTTCGGTGGAAGCAATGAGCAGTTCTTC.

This clone has just a few counts. The CDR3 bases are TGTGCCAGCAGCGGCGGGGGTGGCAATCAGCCCCAGCATTTT. Amino acids: CASSGGGGNQPQHF. V usage is TRBV6-6 and J usage is TRBJ1-5, with D possibly TRBD1 on 5 matching bases. V gave up 6 bases and J gave up 2 bases, with 11 bases separating them. Germline-derived CDR1 and CDR2 are MNHNY and SVGAGI (reference sequence). The CDR3 is 14 amino acids.

Regarding this clone: The germline gene is not matched at one end of the junction; a read error may be the cause. This rearrangement joins TRBV2 to TRBJ1-5; TRBD1 agrees at 8 bases. The CDR3 runs 14 residues. Germline CDR1 SNHLY, CDR2 FYNNEI. Here the CDR3 reads CASSRDRTNQPQHF. The CDR3 region has the DNA TGTGCCAGCAGCAGGGACAGGACTAATCAACCCCAGCATTTT.

Concerning this clone: Other nucleotide sequences from this sample produce the same CDR3. CDR3 DNA: TGTGCCAGCAGTTTAGGGGGGAATAGCAATCAGCCCCAGCATTTT. Its translation is CASSLGGNSNQPQHF. V is TRBV28 and J is TRBJ1-5, with a weak D call TRBD1 (5 bases). CDR3 length: 15 amino acids. The V gene lost 2 bases and the J gene lost 0 bases, with 8 bases spanning the gap. Germline V gene data show CDR1 as MDHEN and CDR2 as SYDVKM. Full variable domain (rest looked up from reference TRBV28 and TRBJ1-5): DVKVTQSSRYLVKRTGEKVFLECVQDMDHENMFWYRQDPGLGLRLIYFSYDVKMKEKGDIPEGYSVSREKKERFSLILESASTNQTSMYLCASSLGGNSNQPQHFGDGTRLSIL.

The chain recombines TRBV15 with TRBJ2-4; D might be TRBD1 (6 bases). The CDR3 length is 18 residues. CDR1 is LNHNV and CDR2 is YYDKDF in the germline V gene (reference sequence). The V and J ends lost 5 bases and 0 bases respectively, with 20 bases between them. CDR3 in amino acids: CATSGDLTQGLAKNIQYF. In DNA, the CDR3 is TGTGCCACCAGCGGTGACCTCACACAGGGTTTAGCCAAAAACATTCAGTACTTC.

This clone was seen only a few times. Its ends do not fully match the called genes, so a read error is possible. CDR3 residues: CASSVTGTNEKLFF. The CDR3 DNA follows: TGTGCCAGCAGCGTGACAGGCACTAACGAAAAACTGTTTTTT. The V call is TRBV9, the J call TRBJ1-4; possible D gene TRBD1, 6 bases. The CDR3 runs 14 residues. The germline CDR1 and CDR2 sequences are SGDLS and YYNGEE.

The V gene is TRBV13, the J gene TRBJ2-3; a weak D match, TRBD1 (5 bases). Germline-derived CDR1 and CDR2 are PRHDT and FYEKMQ (reference sequence). The CDR3 extends over 14 amino acids. Trimming cost V 5 bases and J 3 bases, with 12 bases left between them. In nucleotides, the CDR3 is TGTGCCAGCAGCCCCCGCAGGGATACAGATACGCAGTATTTT. Amino acids: CASSPRRDTDTQYF. Complete variable domain (other parts from reference TRBV13 and TRBJ2-3): AAGVIQSPRHLIKEKRETATLKCYPIPRHDTVYWYQQGPGQDPQFLISFYEKMQSDKGSIPDRFSAQQFSDYHSELNMSSLELGDSALYFCASSPRRDTDTQYFGPGTRLTVL.

This sequence joins TRBV5-6 and TRBJ2-5, with 7 bases that match TRBD2. CDR1 and CDR2 (germline): SGHDT, YYEEEE. This CDR3 is 15 amino acids long. Trimming cost V 4 bases and J 5 bases; bases outside gene matches: 11. The CDR3 DNA follows: TGTGCCAGCAGCGGGGGGACCGGGGGGACGGAGACCCAGTACTTC. This codes for CASSGGTGGTETQYF.

The rearrangement uses TRBV11-2 and TRBJ2-2, with TRBD1 as a possible D gene (5 bases). The CDR3 extends over 14 amino acids. The V end lost 3 bases, the J end lost 6 bases, and 11 bases lay between the germline ends. Germline CDR1 is SGHAT and CDR2 is FQNNGV. Here the CDR3 reads CASSLGRVAGELFF. CDR3 sequence (DNA): TGTGCCAGCAGCTTGGGCAGGGTTGCCGGGGAGCTGTTTTTT.

The J gene is TRBJ2-3, the V gene TRBV28; 7 bases match TRBD1. The CDR3 extends over 15 amino acids. The germline V gene encodes CDR1 MDHEN and CDR2 SYDVKM. Unmatched junction bases numbered 8, after V lost 5 bases and J lost 3 bases. CDR3 in DNA: TGTGCCAGCAGTCCCTGGGCACAGGGGACAGATACGCAGTATTTT. This translates into CASSPWAQGTDTQYF.

The genes are TRBV5-1 and TRBJ1-1; TRBD1 might be the D (6 bases). The V end was cut by 7 bases, the J end by 3 bases, with 10 bases between. The CDR3 sequence is 12 residues long. Germline loops: CDR1 SGHRS, CDR2 YFSETQ. The DNA for the CDR3 is TGCGCCAGCTCAAACAGGGACACTGAAGCTTTCTTT. Protein sequence: CASSNRDTEAFF.

The rearrangement joins TRBV2 to TRBJ2-7; 8 positions match TRBD1. Germline CDR1 is SNHLY and CDR2 is FYNNEI. This CDR3 has 15 residues. V was clipped by 7 bases and J by 0 bases; unmatched bases: 8. In DNA form, the CDR3 reads TGTGCCAGCACCCTGACAGGGGAAACCTCCTACGAGCAGTACTTC. Protein product: CASTLTGETSYEQYF.

This clone was picked up one time. The chain uses TRBV9 and TRBJ2-3; TRBD2 is a possible D gene (6 bases). The length of the CDR3 is 14 residues. From germline, CDR1 is SGDLS and CDR2 YYNGEE. Trimming left V 0 bases short and J 1 base short, with 6 bases between. The CDR3 loop is CASSVASGTDTQYF. The CDR3 DNA reads as TGTGCCAGCAGCGTAGCTAGCGGCACAGATACGCAGTATTTT.

The chain recombines TRBV6-1 with TRBJ2-1, with D perhaps TRBD2 (5 bases). CDR3 length: 17 residues. From germline, CDR1 is MNHNS and CDR2 SASEGT. Trimming stripped 2 bases from V and 0 bases from J, with 14 bases between. CDR3 nucleotide sequence: TGTGCCAGCAGTGAAATCCCGGGGTCTACCTCCTACAATGAGCAGTTCTTC. Protein product: CASSEIPGSTSYNEQFF.

This clone was recorded once. The genes are TRBV10-3 and TRBJ2-5; TRBD1 agrees at 10 bases. Trimming cost V 0 bases and J 5 bases; bases outside gene matches: 3. Germline lookup yields CDR1 ENHRY and CDR2 SYGVKD. The CDR3 sequence is 15 residues long. The CDR3 DNA is TGTGCCATCAGTGAGTCGACAGGGGGCAGTGAGACCCAGTACTTC. Translating gives CAISESTGGSETQYF.

V is TRBV14 and J is TRBJ2-7; 8 nucleotides align to TRBD1. The V and J ends lost 2 bases and 6 bases, in that order; junction bases with no gene match: 18. In germline, CDR1 is SGHDN, CDR2 FVKESK. The CDR3 sequence is 18 residues long. CDR3 region: CASSQTRRGVQGAGEQYF. CDR3 nucleotide sequence: TGTGCCAGCAGCCAAACCAGGCGAGGCGTGCAGGGGGCAGGCGAGCAGTACTTC.

The chain employs TRBV9 and TRBJ1-6, with TRBD1 identical over 9 bases. V gave up 4 bases and J gave up 10 bases; unmatched junction bases: 6. In germline, CDR1 is SGDLS, CDR2 YYNGEE. The CDR3 has 14 residues. CDR3 region: CASSQWTGDSPLHF. The CDR3 DNA is TGTGCCAGCAGCCAGTGGACAGGGGACTCACCCCTCCACTTT.

This clone was seen only once. The V call is TRBV5-1, the J call TRBJ2-2; tentative D call: TRBD2 (5 bases). Trimming pared 1 base from V and 6 bases from J, leaving 13 bases between. Germline values: CDR1 SGHRS, CDR2 YFSETQ. The CDR3 is made up of 15 amino acids. The CDR3 loop reads CASSLRGVTPGELFF. The CDR3 coding sequence is TGCGCCAGCAGCTTGCGGGGAGTGACTCCCGGGGAGCTGTTTTTT. The variable domain in full, with the rest retrieved from reference TRBV5-1 and TRBJ2-2, is KAGVTQTPRYLIKTRGQQVTLSCSPISGHRSVSWYQQTPGQGLQFLFEYFSETQRNKGNFPGRFSGRQFSNSRSEMNVSTLELGDSALYLCASSLRGVTPGELFFGEGSRLTVL.